This TCR beta chain was sequenced during a study of CD8 T cells in Susac syndrome. RNA was extracted with the RNeasy kit, and a quantity of about 0.45 to 1 ug was reverse transcribed using random hexamers. TCRdb analysed the immunoSEQ multiplex PCR reads with MiXCR anew, one entry per CDR3 protein. This sample has around 130,000 distinct CDR3 sequences, with roughly 89% found just once. Sequencing targeted TCR beta in T cells from blood (CD8+ and CD4+). Included as multiple sclerosis controls were treatment-naive patients who had stable or active relapsing-remitting disease. The CD8+ and CD4+ T cells were isolated magnetically using a negative isolation approach, whereas the TEMRA cells were enriched by FACS. The TCR sequence derives from a human donor with multiple sclerosis. Source material: CD8+ T cells from PBMCs.

In nucleotides, the CDR3 is TGTGCCAGCAGTTACTCGGAAACTGAAGCTTTCTTT. Its protein is CASSYSETEAFF. The V and J genes are TRBV6-2 or TRBV6-3 and TRBJ1-1; D not resolved. Germline lookup yields CDR1 MNHEY and CDR2 SVGEGT. V lost 0 bases and J 5 bases, leaving 4 bases between the germline ends. The CDR3 spans 12 residues.